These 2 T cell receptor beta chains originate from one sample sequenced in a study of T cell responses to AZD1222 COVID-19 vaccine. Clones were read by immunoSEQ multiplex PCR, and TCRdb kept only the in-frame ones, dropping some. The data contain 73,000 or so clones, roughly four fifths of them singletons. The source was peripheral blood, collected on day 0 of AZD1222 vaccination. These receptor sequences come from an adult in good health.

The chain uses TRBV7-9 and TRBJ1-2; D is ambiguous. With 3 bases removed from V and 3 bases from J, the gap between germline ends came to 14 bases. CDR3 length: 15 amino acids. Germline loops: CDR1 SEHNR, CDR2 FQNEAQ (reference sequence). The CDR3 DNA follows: TGTGCCAGCAGCTTGGAAGTAGCACTATACTATGGCTACACCTTC. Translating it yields CASSLEVALYYGYTF.

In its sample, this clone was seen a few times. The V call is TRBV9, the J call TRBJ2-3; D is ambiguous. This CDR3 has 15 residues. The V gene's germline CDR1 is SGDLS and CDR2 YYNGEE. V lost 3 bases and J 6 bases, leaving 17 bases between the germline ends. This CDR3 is CASSARAGTVDTQYF. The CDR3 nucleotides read TGTGCCAGCAGCGCCCGGGCAGGCACCGTTGATACGCAGTATTTT.